These T cell receptor beta chains were read from a single sample in a study of shared clonotypes between healthy human individuals. TCRdb's table, derived via immunoSEQ multiplex PCR, lists solely in-frame clones and lacks some. This sample carries 400,000 to 500,000 clones, about three quarters of them seen once, and the ten largest clones take 10% to 15%. The sample consisted of PBMCs. Every receptor here comes from a middle-aged woman in good health. Some clones in this sample may be carry-over from other donors' samples. Both conserved end residues are part of each CDR3. A D gene is named only where the DNA matches it firmly. Clone size is given for some rows only: seen once, a few or many times, or a class if the clone is expanded.

j_call: TRBJ1-1
v_call: TRBV10-3
clone_size: .
d_call: .
cdr3_aa: CAIADRVVTEAFF
cdr3_nt: TGTGCCATCGCAGACCGAGTTGTCACTGAAGCTTTCTTT

j_call: TRBJ1-5
v_call: TRBV19
clone_size: .
d_call: .
cdr3_aa: CASSIGGQNQPQHF
cdr3_nt: TGTGCCAGTAGTATAGGTGGACAAAATCAGCCCCAGCATTTT

j_call: TRBJ2-2
v_call: TRBV5-1
clone_size: .
d_call: TRBD1
cdr3_aa: CASSLETGMNTGELFF
cdr3_nt: TGCGCCAGCAGCTTGGAGACAGGGATGAACACCGGGGAGCTGTTTTTT

j_call: TRBJ2-5
v_call: TRBV7-3
clone_size: .
d_call: .
cdr3_aa: CASSLTVQETQYF
cdr3_nt: TGTGCCAGCAGCTTAACGGTACAAGAGACCCAGTACTTC

j_call: TRBJ2-1
v_call: TRBV27
clone_size: few
d_call: TRBD2
cdr3_aa: CASKPRTSGYNEQFF
cdr3_nt: TGTGCCAGCAAACCGAGGACTAGCGGCTACAATGAGCAGTTCTTC

j_call: TRBJ2-2
v_call: TRBV28
clone_size: .
d_call: TRBD2
cdr3_aa: CASSTPGTSGTGELFF
cdr3_nt: TGTGCCAGCAGTACCCCCGGGACTAGCGGCACCGGGGAGCTGTTTTTT

j_call: TRBJ2-3
v_call: TRBV9
clone_size: few
d_call: .
cdr3_aa: CASSSRTGTDTQYF
cdr3_nt: TGTGCCAGCAGCTCGAGGACAGGCACAGATACGCAGTATTTT

j_call: TRBJ2-3
v_call: TRBV9
clone_size: .
d_call: .
cdr3_aa: CASSIQGSTDTQYF
cdr3_nt: TGTGCCAGCAGCATCCAGGGGAGCACAGATACGCAGTATTTT

j_call: TRBJ1-2
v_call: TRBV28
clone_size: many
d_call: .
cdr3_aa: CASTSVRASGYTF
cdr3_nt: TGTGCCAGCACCTCGGTCAGGGCTAGTGGCTACACCTTC

j_call: TRBJ2-7
v_call: TRBV30
clone_size: many
d_call: .
cdr3_aa: CAWSVQAYPAYEQYF
cdr3_nt: TGTGCCTGGAGTGTACAAGCGTACCCAGCCTACGAGCAGTACTTC

j_call: TRBJ2-1
v_call: TRBV7-2
clone_size: .
d_call: .
cdr3_aa: CASSPIRVAYNEQFF
cdr3_nt: TGTGCCAGCAGCCCAATCCGGGTAGCCTACAATGAGCAGTTCTTC

j_call: TRBJ1-5
v_call: TRBV7-9
clone_size: .
d_call: .
cdr3_aa: CASSQGTYNQPQHF
cdr3_nt: TGTGCCAGCAGCCAAGGGACTTACAATCAGCCCCAGCATTTT

j_call: TRBJ2-7
v_call: TRBV7-2
clone_size: many
d_call: .
cdr3_aa: CASSIRGSYEQYF
cdr3_nt: TGTGCCAGCAGCATCCGGGGTAGCTACGAGCAGTACTTC

j_call: TRBJ2-7
v_call: TRBV28
clone_size: .
d_call: TRBD2
cdr3_aa: CAASAGGLSEQYF
cdr3_nt: TGTGCCGCCTCAGCGGGAGGCTTATCCGAGCAGTACTTC

j_call: TRBJ1-5
v_call: TRBV6-4
clone_size: .
d_call: .
cdr3_aa: CASSAEHGGQPQHF
cdr3_nt: TGTGCCAGCAGCGCCGAGCACGGGGGTCAGCCCCAGCATTTT

j_call: TRBJ2-5
v_call: TRBV7-8
clone_size: few
d_call: .
cdr3_aa: CASSLVGLVGQETQYF
cdr3_nt: TGTGCCAGCAGCTTAGTAGGGCTAGTAGGGCAAGAGACCCAGTACTTC

j_call: TRBJ2-1
v_call: TRBV4-1
clone_size: .
d_call: .
cdr3_aa: CASSQEPALGNEQFF
cdr3_nt: TGCGCCAGCAGCCAAGAACCCGCTTTGGGCAATGAGCAGTTCTTC

j_call: TRBJ2-1
v_call: TRBV9
clone_size: .
d_call: TRBD1
cdr3_aa: CASSGRDRTYNEQFF
cdr3_nt: TGTGCCAGCAGCGGCCGGGACAGAACCTACAATGAGCAGTTCTTC

j_call: TRBJ1-2
v_call: TRBV7-3
clone_size: .
d_call: .
cdr3_aa: CASSPRGTDYGYTF
cdr3_nt: TGTGCCAGCAGCCCCCGTGGGACGGACTATGGCTACACCTTC

j_call: TRBJ1-4
v_call: TRBV7-9
clone_size: .
d_call: .
cdr3_aa: CASSPPGGTNEKLFF
cdr3_nt: TGTGCCAGCAGCCCTCCGGGGGGCACTAATGAAAAACTGTTTTTT

j_call: TRBJ2-3
v_call: TRBV7-9
clone_size: few
d_call: .
cdr3_aa: CASSLAFGSDTQYF
cdr3_nt: TGTGCCAGCAGCTTAGCATTCGGATCAGATACGCAGTATTTT

j_call: TRBJ2-7
v_call: TRBV5-1
clone_size: .
d_call: TRBD2
cdr3_aa: CASSWDSGRTYEQYF
cdr3_nt: TGCGCCAGCAGCTGGGATAGCGGGAGAACCTACGAGCAGTACTTC

j_call: TRBJ2-2
v_call: TRBV18
clone_size: once
d_call: .
cdr3_aa: CASSPRTANTGELFF
cdr3_nt: TGTGCCAGCTCACCGCGGACAGCGAACACCGGGGAGCTGTTTTTT

j_call: TRBJ2-5
v_call: TRBV7-8
clone_size: .
d_call: .
cdr3_aa: CASSQGYKETQYF
cdr3_nt: TGTGCCAGCAGCCAAGGATACAAAGAGACCCAGTACTTC

j_call: TRBJ1-4
v_call: TRBV28
clone_size: .
d_call: TRBD1
cdr3_aa: CASSSQGAVDEKLFF
cdr3_nt: TGTGCCAGCAGTTCACAGGGGGCCGTCGATGAAAAACTGTTTTTT

j_call: TRBJ1-3
v_call: TRBV7-9
clone_size: .
d_call: .
cdr3_aa: CASSSPSGNTIYF
cdr3_nt: TGTGCCAGCAGCTCTCCCTCTGGAAACACCATATATTTT

j_call: TRBJ1-5
v_call: TRBV7-9
clone_size: .
d_call: .
cdr3_aa: CASSSDGVDQPQHF
cdr3_nt: TGTGCCAGCAGCTCCGACGGTGTTGATCAGCCCCAGCATTTT

j_call: TRBJ2-7
v_call: TRBV4-3
clone_size: .
d_call: .
cdr3_aa: CASSLNRGPGYEQYF
cdr3_nt: TGCGCCAGCAGTTTAAATAGGGGCCCTGGATACGAGCAGTACTTC

j_call: TRBJ1-1
v_call: TRBV19
clone_size: .
d_call: TRBD1
cdr3_aa: CASSLDRGQMNTEAFF
cdr3_nt: TGTGCCAGTAGCCTGGACAGGGGGCAAATGAACACTGAAGCTTTCTTT

j_call: TRBJ2-5
v_call: TRBV7-3
clone_size: .
d_call: TRBD2
cdr3_aa: CASRLATQETQYF
cdr3_nt: TGTGCCAGCCGACTAGCGACGCAAGAGACCCAGTACTTC

j_call: TRBJ2-3
v_call: TRBV5-1
clone_size: once
d_call: .
cdr3_aa: CASTLASVGTDTQYF
cdr3_nt: TGCGCCAGCACGTTGGCTAGCGTCGGCACAGATACGCAGTATTTT

j_call: TRBJ2-1
v_call: TRBV30
clone_size: .
d_call: .
cdr3_aa: CAWSRLGGIDEQFF
cdr3_nt: TGTGCCTGGAGTAGGTTAGGGGGTATCGATGAGCAGTTCTTC

j_call: TRBJ1-5
v_call: TRBV27
clone_size: once
d_call: .
cdr3_aa: CASSLGQNQPQHF
cdr3_nt: TGTGCCAGCAGTTTAGGACAGAATCAGCCCCAGCATTTT

j_call: TRBJ2-3
v_call: TRBV11-3
clone_size: .
d_call: TRBD2
cdr3_aa: CASSPRAGGIGTQYF
cdr3_nt: TGTGCCAGCAGCCCCCGGGCGGGAGGGATCGGTACGCAGTATTTT

j_call: TRBJ2-3
v_call: TRBV5-1
clone_size: .
d_call: TRBD1
cdr3_aa: CASRSTGGVTDTQYF
cdr3_nt: TGCGCCAGCAGATCTACAGGGGGTGTAACGGATACGCAGTATTTT

j_call: TRBJ1-4
v_call: TRBV7-9
clone_size: .
d_call: .
cdr3_aa: CASSTRSGLAVEKLFF
cdr3_nt: TGTGCCAGCAGCACCAGATCAGGGCTGGCTGTTGAAAAACTGTTTTTT

j_call: TRBJ2-6
v_call: TRBV19
clone_size: .
d_call: .
cdr3_aa: CASSIGNSGANVLTF
cdr3_nt: TGTGCCAGTAGTATAGGTAACTCTGGGGCCAACGTCCTGACTTTC

j_call: TRBJ2-3
v_call: TRBV5-1
clone_size: .
d_call: .
cdr3_aa: CASSGGLKTDTQYF
cdr3_nt: TGCGCCAGCAGCGGGGGCTTGAAAACAGATACGCAGTATTTT

j_call: TRBJ2-7
v_call: TRBV7-2
clone_size: .
d_call: .
cdr3_aa: CASSLVDLLEQYF
cdr3_nt: TGTGCCAGCAGCTTAGTCGATTTGTTAGAGCAGTACTTC

j_call: TRBJ1-1
v_call: TRBV5-4
clone_size: .
d_call: TRBD1
cdr3_aa: CASHDRAGEAFF
cdr3_nt: TGTGCCAGCCACGACAGGGCAGGTGAAGCTTTCTTT

j_call: TRBJ2-1
v_call: TRBV25-1
clone_size: many
d_call: .
cdr3_aa: CASRTTGSDEQFF
cdr3_nt: TGTGCCAGCAGGACCACAGGGTCGGATGAGCAGTTCTTC

j_call: TRBJ1-2
v_call: TRBV18
clone_size: once
d_call: TRBD1
cdr3_aa: CASSQRQGEVSNYGYTF
cdr3_nt: TGTGCCAGCTCACAGCGGCAGGGGGAGGTATCTAACTATGGCTACACCTTC

j_call: TRBJ2-1
v_call: TRBV29-1
clone_size: .
d_call: .
cdr3_aa: CSAGTPSSYNEQFF
cdr3_nt: TGCAGCGCTGGGACCCCCAGCTCCTACAATGAGCAGTTCTTC

j_call: TRBJ1-5
v_call: TRBV28
clone_size: .
d_call: .
cdr3_aa: CASRPGRSIVGNQPQHF
cdr3_nt: TGTGCCAGCAGGCCGGGACGGAGTATAGTGGGCAATCAGCCCCAGCATTTT

j_call: TRBJ2-1
v_call: TRBV5-6
clone_size: .
d_call: TRBD2
cdr3_aa: CASSLGTSGLRSYNEQFF
cdr3_nt: TGTGCCAGCAGCTTGGGAACTAGCGGCTTGCGCTCCTACAATGAGCAGTTCTTC

j_call: TRBJ2-6
v_call: TRBV25-1
clone_size: .
d_call: TRBD1
cdr3_aa: CASSASTGAFSGANVLTF
cdr3_nt: TGTGCCAGCAGTGCCTCGACAGGGGCGTTCTCTGGGGCCAACGTCCTGACTTTC

j_call: TRBJ1-2
v_call: TRBV7-8
clone_size: .
d_call: .
cdr3_aa: CASSPITGSGGYTF
cdr3_nt: TGTGCCAGCAGCCCCATTACGGGCTCGGGGGGCTACACCTTC

j_call: TRBJ2-5
v_call: TRBV2
clone_size: .
d_call: .
cdr3_aa: CASSVSVQETQYF
cdr3_nt: TGTGCCAGCAGTGTTTCGGTCCAAGAGACCCAGTACTTC